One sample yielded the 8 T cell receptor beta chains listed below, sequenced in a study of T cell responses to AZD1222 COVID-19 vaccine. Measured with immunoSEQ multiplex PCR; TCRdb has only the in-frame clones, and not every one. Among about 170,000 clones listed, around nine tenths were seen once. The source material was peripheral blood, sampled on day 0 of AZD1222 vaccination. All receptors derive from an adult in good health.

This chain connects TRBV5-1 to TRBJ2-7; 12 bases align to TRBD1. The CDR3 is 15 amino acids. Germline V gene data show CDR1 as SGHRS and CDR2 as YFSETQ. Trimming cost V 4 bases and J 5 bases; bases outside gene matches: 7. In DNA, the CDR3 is TGCGCCAGCAGCGGCCGGGACAGGGGGCCCAACGAGCAGTACTTC. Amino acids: CASSGRDRGPNEQYF.

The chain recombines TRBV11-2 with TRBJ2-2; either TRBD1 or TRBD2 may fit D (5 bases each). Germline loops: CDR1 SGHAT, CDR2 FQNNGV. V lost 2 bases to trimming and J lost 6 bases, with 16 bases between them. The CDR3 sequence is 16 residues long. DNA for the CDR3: TGTGCCAGCAGCTTAAAACGGCGATGGGACCCCGGGGAGCTGTTTTTT. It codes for CASSLKRRWDPGELFF.

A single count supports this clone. The CDR3 nucleotides read TGTGCCAGCAGCCACACCTTCGCGGGACAGGGGGCTCTAGCTAACTATGGCTACACCTTC. This translates into CASSHTFAGQGALANYGYTF. The chain couples TRBV6-2 or TRBV6-3 to TRBJ1-2, with 12 positions matching TRBD1. With 6 bases clipped from V and 0 bases from J, the junction kept 17 bases outside the gene matches. Germline lookup yields CDR1 MNHEY and CDR2 SVGEGT. The length of the CDR3 is 20 residues.

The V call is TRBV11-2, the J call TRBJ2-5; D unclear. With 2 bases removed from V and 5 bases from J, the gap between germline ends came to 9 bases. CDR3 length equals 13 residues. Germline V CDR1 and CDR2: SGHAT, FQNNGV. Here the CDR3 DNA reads TGTGCCAGCAGCTTAATGCCGCTGGAGACCCAGTACTTC. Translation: CASSLMPLETQYF.

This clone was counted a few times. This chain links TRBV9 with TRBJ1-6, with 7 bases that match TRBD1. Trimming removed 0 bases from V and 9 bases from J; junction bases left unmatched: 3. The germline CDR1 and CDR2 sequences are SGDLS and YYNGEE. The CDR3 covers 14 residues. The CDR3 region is CASSVASGGSPLHF. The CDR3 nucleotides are TGTGCCAGCAGCGTAGCGTCAGGGGGTTCACCCCTCCACTTT.

The CDR3 here is CASSLNGRRSYEQYF. CDR3 coding DNA: TGTGCCAGCAGCTTGAACGGGAGGAGGTCCTACGAGCAGTACTTC. The chain uses TRBV5-4 and TRBJ2-7; TRBD2 agrees at 7 bases. Germline V gene lookup returns CDR1 SGHNT and CDR2 YYREEE (reference sequence). The CDR3 spans 15 residues. With 1 base clipped from V and 1 base from J, the junction kept 5 bases outside the gene matches.

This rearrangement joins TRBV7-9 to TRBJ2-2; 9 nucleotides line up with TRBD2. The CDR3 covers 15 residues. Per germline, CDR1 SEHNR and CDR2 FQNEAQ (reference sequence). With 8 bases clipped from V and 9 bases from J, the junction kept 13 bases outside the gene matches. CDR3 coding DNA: TGTGCCAGCGCAGCACAGCGGGGGGTCCGCAGGGAGCTGTTTTTT. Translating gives CASAAQRGVRRELFF.

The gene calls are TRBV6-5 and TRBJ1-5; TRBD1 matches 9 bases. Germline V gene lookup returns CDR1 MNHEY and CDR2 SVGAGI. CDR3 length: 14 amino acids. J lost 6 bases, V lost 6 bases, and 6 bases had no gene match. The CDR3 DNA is TGTGCCAGCAGCCTGGGACAGGGAGGTCAGCCCCAGCATTTT. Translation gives CASSLGQGGQPQHF.